Each of the 31 T cell receptor beta chains below was sequenced from the same sample in a study of beta chain features in type 1 diabetes. These receptors lack a known antigen. The sequenced template was cDNA made from the entire isolated RNA. Clones were read by immunoSEQ multiplex PCR, and TCRdb kept only the in-frame ones, dropping some. This repertoire shows around 180,000 clones, around 7.9% found once; its top ten account for under 0.6%. Study-level findings and limits: In every one of the four CD4+ subsets, TCRB CDR3s were moderately but significantly shorter in Type 1 diabetes patients.

The material sequenced was central memory CD4+ T cells from blood. Receptors originate from a man between 18 and 35 years old with type 1 diabetes.

There are a few counts of this clone. The V call is TRBV29-1, the J call TRBJ2-6, with D possibly TRBD2 on 6 matching bases. This CDR3 contains 15 residues. CDR1 is SQVTM and CDR2 is ANQGSEA in the germline V gene. V was pared by 4 bases and J by 3 bases, with 13 bases between. The CDR3 DNA reads as TGCAGCGTTGCCCAGGCGGGGCTTGGGGCCAACGTCCTGACTTTC. Protein sequence: CSVAQAGLGANVLTF.

The chain joins TRBV30 to TRBJ2-1; maybe TRBD2 (5 bases). The CDR3 runs 11 residues. The germline V gene has CDR1 GTSNPN and CDR2 SVGIG (reference sequence). The V and J ends lost 1 base and 10 bases respectively, with 8 bases between them. The CDR3 sequence: CAWSERPEQFF. The CDR3 region has the DNA TGTGCCTGGAGTGAGCGGCCGGAGCAGTTCTTC.

In this sample, this clone turned up a few times. The rearrangement uses TRBV7-2 and TRBJ2-7; D is perhaps TRBD2 (5 bases). CDR1 and CDR2 from the germline V gene are SGHTA and FQGNSA. The CDR3 consists of 13 residues. Trimming removed 1 base at V and 6 bases at J, with 10 bases between. The CDR3 region is CASSLDRAGEQYF. The CDR3 DNA reads as TGTGCCAGCAGCTTAGATAGGGCGGGCGAGCAGTACTTC.

This chain joins TRBV28 and TRBJ2-3, with 8 bases that match TRBD1. Germline V gives CDR1 MDHEN, CDR2 SYDVKM. V was clipped by 3 bases and J by 6 bases; unmatched bases: 5. The CDR3 has 14 residues. In nucleotides, the CDR3 is TGTGCCAGCAGTTTTCAGGGGGCTCGGGATACGCAGTATTTT. It yields the protein CASSFQGARDTQYF.

This clone was observed a handful of times. The chain employs TRBV9 and TRBJ2-3; D not resolved. Germline CDR1 SGDLS, CDR2 YYNGEE. The V end was cut by 4 bases, the J end by 3 bases, with 6 bases between. The CDR3 is made up of 12 amino acids. The CDR3 sequence: CASSSLTDTQYF. CDR3 sequence (DNA): TGTGCCAGCAGCTCCTTAACAGATACGCAGTATTTT.

The chain recombines TRBV21-1 with TRBJ2-7; TRBD2, the table's D call, was not compared with the DNA. TRBV21-1 counts as a pseudogene. The CDR3 length is 18 residues. The CDR3 sequence is CASRSGGRERLRGYEQYF. The CDR3 nucleotides are TGTGCCAGCAGATCGGGGGGTCGGGAAAGGCTGAGGGGTTACGAGCAGTACTTC.

There are a few counts of this clone. This chain links TRBV7-2 with TRBJ1-2; D may be TRBD1 (6 bases). The CDR3 consists of 18 residues. Germline CDR1 SGHTA, CDR2 FQGNSA. V was shortened by 0 bases and J by 8 bases, with 25 bases between the two germline ends. CDR3 bases: TGTGCCAGCAGCTTAGCGCGAGCAGGGGCCTGGACGGTTATGGGCTACACCTTC. This sequence encodes CASSLARAGAWTVMGYTF.

The gene calls are TRBV30 and TRBJ1-2; maybe TRBD1 (6 bases). The germline CDR1 and CDR2 sequences are GTSNPN and SVGIG (reference sequence). The CDR3 length is 13 residues. Trimming removed 2 bases at V and 4 bases at J, with 11 bases between. The CDR3 protein is CAWSTGTSYGYTF. Here the CDR3 DNA reads TGTGCCTGGAGTACCGGGACAAGCTATGGCTACACCTTC.

V gene TRBV10-2 combines with J gene TRBJ2-3; D not resolved. Trimming shortened V by 6 bases and J by 0 bases, and 4 bases separated the two germline ends. This CDR3 region has 12 residues. Per germline, CDR1 WSHSY and CDR2 SAAADI. CDR3 amino acids: CASRRSTDTQYF. As DNA, the CDR3 is TGCGCCAGCAGACGGAGCACAGATACGCAGTATTTT.

This clone was seen only a few times. This chain joins TRBV6-5 and TRBJ1-2; the D is unclear. Germline loops: CDR1 MNHEY, CDR2 SVGAGI. V was pared by 7 bases and J by 0 bases, with 12 bases between. The CDR3 length is 14 residues. The CDR3 DNA is TGTGCCAGCATGGAGAGAAGCACTAACTATGGCTACACCTTC. Its translation: CASMERSTNYGYTF.

The chain combines TRBV11-2 with TRBJ2-2; the D is unclear. Trimming shortened V by 8 bases and J by 0 bases, and 16 bases separated the two germline ends. The CDR3 loop spans 16 amino acids. Per the germline V gene, CDR1 is SGHAT and CDR2 is FQNNGV. The CDR3 protein is CASSLQRAANTGELFF. The CDR3 DNA reads as TGTGCCAGCTCGCTCCAAAGAGCCGCGAACACCGGGGAGCTGTTTTTT.

This clone was found a few times. The chain uses TRBV7-7 and TRBJ2-5; D is possibly TRBD1 (5 bases). The CDR3 covers 15 residues. Germline lookup yields CDR1 SSHAT and CDR2 FNYEAQ (reference sequence). Trimming removed 0 bases at V and 5 bases at J, with 13 bases between. CDR3: CASSLALQGRETQYF. The DNA of the CDR3 is TGTGCCAGCAGCTTAGCGCTGCAGGGTAGGGAGACCCAGTACTTC.

This clone was picked up a small number of times. V usage is TRBV5-4 and J usage is TRBJ2-2, with TRBD2 matching 8 bases. With V trimmed by 0 bases and J by 5 bases, 3 bases remained unmatched. The CDR3 loop spans 15 amino acids. CDR1 and CDR2 from the germline V gene are SGHNT and YYREEE (reference sequence). CDR3 DNA: TGTGCCAGCAGCTTGGAACTAGCGGAGACCGGGGAGCTGTTTTTT. It is translated as CASSLELAETGELFF. The complete variable domain, with remaining parts taken from reference TRBV5-4 and TRBJ2-2, reads ETGVTQSPTHLIKTRGQQVTLRCSSQSGHNTVSWYQQALGQGPQFIFQYYREEENGRGNFPPRFSGLQFPNYSSELNVNALELDDSALYLCASSLELAETGELFFGEGSRLTVL.

This clone showed up many times. This rearrangement joins TRBV7-8 to TRBJ2-3; TRBD2 is a possible D gene (5 bases). With 2 bases removed from V and 0 bases from J, the gap between germline ends came to 12 bases. The CDR3 totals 16 residues. Germline CDR1 SGHVS, CDR2 FQNEAQ. Here the CDR3 reads CASSLNGLVSTDTQYF. CDR3 in DNA: TGTGCCAGCAGCTTAAACGGACTGGTTAGCACAGATACGCAGTATTTT. Filled out from reference TRBV7-8 and TRBJ2-3, the complete variable domain reads GAGVSQSPRYKVAKRGQDVALRCDPISGHVSLFWYQQALGQGPEFLTYFQNEAQLDKSGLPSDRFFAERPEGSVSTLKIQRTQQEDSAVYLCASSLNGLVSTDTQYFGPGTRLTVL.

The chain employs TRBV5-6 and TRBJ1-5; 9 nucleotides line up with TRBD1. Trimming took 7 bases from V and 5 from J; bases not matched to a gene: 4. CDR3 size: 13 residues. The germline CDR1 and CDR2 sequences are SGHDT and YYEEEE. As DNA, the CDR3 is TGTGCCAGCGGGTACAGGGGGCATCAGCCCCAGCATTTT. This codes for CASGYRGHQPQHF.

The rearrangement uses TRBV27 and TRBJ2-3, with a tentative D call TRBD2 (6 bases). This CDR3 has 14 residues. The germline gives CDR1 MNHEY, CDR2 SMNVEV (reference sequence). V was trimmed by 1 base and J by 2 bases, leaving 7 bases between them. CDR3 coding DNA: TGTGCCAGCAGTTTATGGACTAACACAGATACGCAGTATTTT. Translation: CASSLWTNTDTQYF.

This clone has only a few counts. The chain has TRBV7-6 and TRBJ2-1; the match to TRBD2 covers 12 bases. The ends lost 4 bases at V and 8 bases at J; junction bases unmatched: 12. The CDR3 runs 17 residues. Germline-derived CDR1 and CDR2 are SGHVS and FNYEAQ. CDR3 nucleotides: TGTGCCAGCAGCTCGGGACTTTCTAGCGGGAGGGGGGATGAGCAGTTCTTC. This translates into CASSSGLSSGRGDEQFF.

This clone was observed a few times. The V call is TRBV7-9, the J call TRBJ2-3; D is possibly TRBD2 (6 bases). The CDR3 contains 15 residues. V lost 5 bases, J lost 4 bases, and 16 bases lay in between. Germline V CDR1 and CDR2: SEHNR, FQNEAQ (reference sequence). CDR3 region: CASSPPTSWADTQYF. The CDR3 DNA reads TGTGCCAGCAGCCCTCCGACTAGTTGGGCAGATACGCAGTATTTT.

This clone has a handful of counts. The chain links TRBV10-3 to TRBJ1-5; 9 bases align to TRBD1. There are 16 residues in the CDR3. CDR1 is ENHRY and CDR2 is SYGVKD in the germline V gene. Trimming cost V 2 bases and J 0 bases; bases outside gene matches: 2. CDR3 sequence (DNA): TGTGCCATCAGTGAGGGGACAGGGTTTAGCAATCAGCCCCAGCATTTT. Translating it yields CAISEGTGFSNQPQHF.

In this sample, this clone turned up a few times. V and J are TRBV18 and TRBJ1-1; 8 bases fit TRBD1. Germline V lookup: CDR1 KGHSH, CDR2 LQKENI. This CDR3 is built from 14 residues. V lost 6 bases, J lost 9 bases, and 12 bases stayed unmatched. CDR3 sequence (DNA): TGTGCCAGCTCTCAAGAAATACAGGGGGAGAAAGCTTTCTTT. Residues: CASSQEIQGEKAFF.

This clone was seen a few times. The chain carries TRBV27 and TRBJ2-1, with D tentatively TRBD1 (5 bases). The CDR3 is made up of 15 amino acids. Germline V gives CDR1 MNHEY, CDR2 SMNVEV (reference sequence). With 2 bases removed from V and 4 bases from J, the gap between germline ends came to 12 bases. The CDR3 is CASSLRGVGYNEQFF. The CDR3 DNA sequence: TGTGCCAGCAGTTTAAGGGGCGTAGGTTACAATGAGCAGTTCTTC.

This clone was found a few times. The chain recombines TRBV7-9 with TRBJ2-1, with D possibly matching TRBD2 (6 bases). There are 12 residues in the CDR3. V was clipped by 6 bases and J by 8 bases, with 11 bases between them. In germline, CDR1 is SEHNR, CDR2 FQNEAQ (reference sequence). The CDR3 protein is CASSPLADEQFF. For the CDR3, the DNA is TGTGCCAGCAGTCCTTTAGCGGATGAGCAGTTCTTC.

This clone was seen only a few times. The J gene is TRBJ2-5, the V gene TRBV2; 9 bases line up with TRBD1. The germline CDR1 and CDR2 sequences are SNHLY and FYNNEI. The V gene end was trimmed by 3 bases and the J gene end by 2 bases; junction bases not matched to a gene: 4. The CDR3 runs to 15 residues. The CDR3 region has the DNA TGTGCCAGCAGTGATAGGGGACAGGGACAAGAGACCCAGTACTTC. This gives the protein CASSDRGQGQETQYF.

V usage is TRBV4-3 and J usage is TRBJ1-6; D possibly corresponds to TRBD1 (6 bases). This CDR3 contains 14 residues. Germline-derived CDR1 and CDR2 are LGHNA and YSLEER. The ends were cut back, 4 bases at V and 3 bases at J, with 7 bases in the middle. The CDR3 region is CASSLDSYNSPLHF. Written as DNA, the CDR3 is TGCGCCAGCAGCCTGGACAGCTATAATTCACCCCTCCACTTT.

The V call is TRBV28, the J call TRBJ1-2, with 9 bases aligning to TRBD1. The CDR3 has 14 amino acids. The junction had 2 bases not matched to a gene; V was cut back by 4 bases and J by 2 bases. CDR1 and CDR2 (germline): MDHEN, SYDVKM. The CDR3 nucleotides are TGTGCCAGCAGTTCGGGACAGGGCAACTATGGCTACACCTTC. Protein: CASSSGQGNYGYTF.

This clone was seen a few times. CDR3 nucleotide sequence: TGTGCCAGCAGCTTAGCAGGGGCACCGAGGACTGAGCAGTTCTTC. The encoded protein is CASSLAGAPRTEQFF. The rearrangement joins TRBV7-9 to TRBJ2-1, with D possibly matching TRBD1 (5 bases). CDR1 is SEHNR and CDR2 is FQNEAQ in the germline V gene (reference sequence). The CDR3 extends over 15 amino acids. V was pared by 0 bases and J by 9 bases, with 15 bases between.

This clone was recorded a few times. The V call is TRBV7-2, the J call TRBJ2-3; a possible D gene is TRBD2 (6 bases). Germline loops: CDR1 SGHTA, CDR2 FQGNSA. There are 13 residues in the CDR3. V lost 4 bases and J 4 bases, leaving 9 bases between the germline ends. In DNA form, the CDR3 reads TGTGCCAGCAGCTCCTCTAGCGCAGATACGCAGTATTTT. Translated: CASSSSSADTQYF. Drawing the rest from reference TRBV7-2 and TRBJ2-3, the complete variable domain is GAGVSQSPSNKVTEKGKDVELRCDPISGHTALYWYRQSLGQGLEFLIYFQGNSAPDKSGLPSDRFSAERTGGSVSTLTIQRTQQEDSAVYLCASSSSSADTQYFGPGTRLTVL.

The V and J genes are TRBV2 and TRBJ1-2; D uncertain. The CDR3 runs to 12 residues. CDR1 and CDR2 (germline): SNHLY, FYNNEI. Trimming removed 5 bases from V and 5 bases from J, with 9 bases in between. The CDR3 is CASSLEGYGYTF. The CDR3 DNA reads TGTGCCAGCAGTTTGGAGGGTTATGGCTACACCTTC.

The gene calls are TRBV27 and TRBJ2-7, with 10 bases lining up with TRBD1. The CDR3 is 14 amino acids. V was pared by 4 bases and J by 5 bases, with 5 bases of the junction left unmatched. Germline CDR1 reads MNHEY; CDR2 reads SMNVEV (reference sequence). CDR3 in amino acids: CASSYRDRGHEQYF. In DNA form, the CDR3 reads TGTGCCAGCAGTTACCGGGACAGGGGACACGAGCAGTACTTC.

This chain connects TRBV30 to TRBJ2-1; D may be TRBD1 (6 bases). Deletions cut 1 base from V and 0 bases from J, with 13 bases between. Germline V gives CDR1 GTSNPN, CDR2 SVGIG (reference sequence). CDR3 length: 16 residues. The CDR3 protein is CAWSAGQLYSYNEQFF. As DNA, the CDR3 is TGTGCCTGGAGTGCAGGACAGCTATACTCCTACAATGAGCAGTTCTTC. The full variable domain, in which reference TRBV30 and TRBJ2-1 provide the parts outside the CDR3, is SQTIHQWPATLVQPVGSPLSLECTVEGTSNPNLYWYRQAAGRGLQLLFYSVGIGQISSEVPQNLSASRPQDRQFILSSKKLLLSDSGFYLCAWSAGQLYSYNEQFFGPGTRLTVL.

In its sample, this clone was seen a few times. The J gene is TRBJ1-5, the V gene TRBV29-1, with no clear D. This CDR3 spans 12 amino acids. Germline loops: CDR1 SQVTM, CDR2 ANQGSEA. Trimming pared 5 bases from V and 5 bases from J, leaving 10 bases between. CDR3 sequence reads: CSVKSDYQPQHF. The CDR3 DNA is TGCAGCGTTAAGAGTGATTATCAGCCCCAGCATTTT.